Detailed here is one T cell receptor (beta chain). The antigen is undetermined. RNA was extracted and reverse transcribed into cDNA as the sequencing template. Sequencing was performed with immunoSEQ multiplex PCR; in TCRdb, only in-frame clones are kept and a portion is missing. The sample contains roughly 220,000 clones, 35% to 45% of which appear only once. Germline values: CDR1 GTSNPN, CDR2 SVGIG (reference sequence). V lost 1 base and J lost 7; bases outside the gene matches: 12. The CDR3 extends over 15 amino acids. The entry originates in a study of CD8+ T cells in alopecia areata. Treatment denoted: oral pan-JAK inhibitor, 5-10 mg twice daily. Whole-study results and caveats: In blood and scalp, many expanded lesional clones persisted during tofacitinib.

V usage is TRBV30 and J usage is TRBJ1-2; 7 bases align to TRBD1. This TCR derives from a human donor with alopecia areata. Specimen: CD4+ T cells sorted from blood, collected at approximately week 31, from a patient treated with tofacitinib. CDR3 loop: CAWSANLGQRTGYTF. CDR3 nucleotides: TGTGCCTGGAGTGCAAACCTGGGACAGCGGACTGGCTACACCTTC.